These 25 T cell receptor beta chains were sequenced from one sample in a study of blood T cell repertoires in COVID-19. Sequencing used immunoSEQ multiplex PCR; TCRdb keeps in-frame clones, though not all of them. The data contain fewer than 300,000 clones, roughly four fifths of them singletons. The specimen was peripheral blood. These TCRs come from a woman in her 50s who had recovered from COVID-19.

CDR3 residues: CASSLFGALEQYF. For the CDR3, the DNA is TGTGCCAGCAGTTTATTTGGGGCCCTCGAGCAGTACTTC. The V and J genes are TRBV28 and TRBJ2-7, with D perhaps TRBD1 (5 bases). Germline loops: CDR1 MDHEN, CDR2 SYDVKM. CDR3 length: 13 residues. The V end lost 1 base, the J end lost 6 bases, and 10 bases lay between the germline ends.

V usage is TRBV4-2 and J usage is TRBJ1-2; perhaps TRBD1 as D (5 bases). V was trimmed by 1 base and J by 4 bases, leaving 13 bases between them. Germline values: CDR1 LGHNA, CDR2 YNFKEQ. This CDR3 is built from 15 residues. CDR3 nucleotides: TGTGCCAGCAGCCAAGTGGTAGGGGAGGGCTATGGCTACACCTTC. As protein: CASSQVVGEGYGYTF.

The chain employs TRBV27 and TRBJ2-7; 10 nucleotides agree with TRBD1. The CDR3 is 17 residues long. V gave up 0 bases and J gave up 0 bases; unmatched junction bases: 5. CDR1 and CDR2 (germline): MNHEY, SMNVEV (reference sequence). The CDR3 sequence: CASSLSHRDRGSYEQYF. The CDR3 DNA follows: TGTGCCAGCAGTTTATCCCACCGGGACAGGGGCTCCTACGAGCAGTACTTC.

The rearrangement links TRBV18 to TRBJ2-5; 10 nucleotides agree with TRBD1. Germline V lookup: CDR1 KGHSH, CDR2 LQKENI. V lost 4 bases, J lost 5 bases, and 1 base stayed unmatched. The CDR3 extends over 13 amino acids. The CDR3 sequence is CASSRTGGETQYF. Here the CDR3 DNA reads TGTGCCAGCTCACGGACAGGGGGGGAGACCCAGTACTTC.

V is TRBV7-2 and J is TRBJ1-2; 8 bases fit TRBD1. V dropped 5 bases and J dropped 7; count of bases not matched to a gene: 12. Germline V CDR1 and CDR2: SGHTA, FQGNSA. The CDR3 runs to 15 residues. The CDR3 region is CASSPERTGRGGYTF. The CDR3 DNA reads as TGTGCCAGCAGCCCGGAAAGGACAGGGAGGGGTGGCTACACCTTC. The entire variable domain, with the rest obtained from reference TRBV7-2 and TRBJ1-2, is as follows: GAGVSQSPSNKVTEKGKDVELRCDPISGHTALYWYRQSLGQGLEFLIYFQGNSAPDKSGLPSDRFSAERTGGSVSTLTIQRTQQEDSAVYLCASSPERTGRGGYTFGSGTRLTVV.

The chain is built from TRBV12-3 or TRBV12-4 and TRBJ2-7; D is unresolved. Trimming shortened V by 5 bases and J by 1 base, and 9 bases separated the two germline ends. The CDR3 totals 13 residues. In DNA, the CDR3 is TGTGCCAGCAGTCCAACCGGTTCCTACGAGCAGTACTTC. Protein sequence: CASSPTGSYEQYF.

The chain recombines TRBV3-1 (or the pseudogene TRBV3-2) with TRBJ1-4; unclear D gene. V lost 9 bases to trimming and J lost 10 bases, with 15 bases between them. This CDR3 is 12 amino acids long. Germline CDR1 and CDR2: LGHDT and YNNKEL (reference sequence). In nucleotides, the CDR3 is TGTGCCAGTCACAACGCCCCTGGAAAACTGTTTTTT. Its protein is CASHNAPGKLFF.

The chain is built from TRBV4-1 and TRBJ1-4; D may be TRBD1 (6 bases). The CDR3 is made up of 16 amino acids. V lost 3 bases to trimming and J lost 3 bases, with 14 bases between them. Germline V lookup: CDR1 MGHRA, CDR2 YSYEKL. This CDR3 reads CASSHAAGAANEKLFF. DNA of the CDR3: TGCGCCAGCAGCCACGCCGCGGGGGCTGCTAATGAAAAACTGTTTTTT.

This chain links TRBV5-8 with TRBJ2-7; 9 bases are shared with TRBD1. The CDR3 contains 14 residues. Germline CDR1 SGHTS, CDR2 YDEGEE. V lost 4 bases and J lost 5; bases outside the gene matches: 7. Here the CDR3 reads CASSLGTGPNEQYF. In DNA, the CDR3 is TGTGCCAGCAGCCTTGGGACAGGGCCCAACGAGCAGTACTTC.

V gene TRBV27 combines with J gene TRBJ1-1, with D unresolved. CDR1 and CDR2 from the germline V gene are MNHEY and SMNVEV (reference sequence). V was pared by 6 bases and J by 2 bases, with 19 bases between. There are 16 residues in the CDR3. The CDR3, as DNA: TGTGCCAGCAGCTCCCTGTCCTCGGTTACTAACACTGAAGCTTTCTTT. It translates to CASSSLSSVTNTEAFF.

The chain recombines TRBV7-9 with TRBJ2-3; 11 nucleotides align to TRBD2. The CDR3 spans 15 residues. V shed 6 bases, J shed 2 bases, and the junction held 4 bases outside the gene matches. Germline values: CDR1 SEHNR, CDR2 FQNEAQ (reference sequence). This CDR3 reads CASSWGLAVTDTQYF. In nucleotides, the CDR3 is TGTGCCAGCAGTTGGGGACTAGCGGTCACAGATACGCAGTATTTT.

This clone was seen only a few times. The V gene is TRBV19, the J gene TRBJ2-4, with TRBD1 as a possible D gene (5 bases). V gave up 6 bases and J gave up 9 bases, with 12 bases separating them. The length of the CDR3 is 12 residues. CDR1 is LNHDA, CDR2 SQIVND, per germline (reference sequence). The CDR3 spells CASSGRGGIQYF. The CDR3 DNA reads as TGTGCCAGTAGCGGAAGGGGCGGCATTCAGTACTTC.

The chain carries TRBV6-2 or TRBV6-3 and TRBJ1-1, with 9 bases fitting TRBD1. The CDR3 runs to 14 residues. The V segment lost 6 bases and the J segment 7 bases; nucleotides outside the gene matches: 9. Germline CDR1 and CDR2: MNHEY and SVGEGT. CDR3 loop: CASSNRGQGIEAFF. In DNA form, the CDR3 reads TGTGCCAGCAGCAACAGGGGACAGGGTATTGAAGCTTTCTTT.

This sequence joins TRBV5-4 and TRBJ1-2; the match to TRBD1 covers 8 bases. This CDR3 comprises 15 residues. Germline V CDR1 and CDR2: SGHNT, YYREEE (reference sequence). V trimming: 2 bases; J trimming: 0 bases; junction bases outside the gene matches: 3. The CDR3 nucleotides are TGTGCCAGCAGCTTACAGGGGGTGACTAACTATGGCTACACCTTC. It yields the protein CASSLQGVTNYGYTF.

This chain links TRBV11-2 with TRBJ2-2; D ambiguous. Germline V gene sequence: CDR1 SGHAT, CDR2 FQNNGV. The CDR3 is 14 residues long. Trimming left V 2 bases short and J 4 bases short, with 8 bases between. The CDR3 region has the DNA TGTGCCAGCAGCTTAAGCCGGTCCACCGGGGAGCTGTTTTTT. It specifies CASSLSRSTGELFF.

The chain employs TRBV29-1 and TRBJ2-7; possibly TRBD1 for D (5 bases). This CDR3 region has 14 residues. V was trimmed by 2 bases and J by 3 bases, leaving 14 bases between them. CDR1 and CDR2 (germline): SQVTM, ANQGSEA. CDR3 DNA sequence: TGCAGCGTTGAATCGGGCAGGGTCGGCTACGAGCAGTACTTC. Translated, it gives CSVESGRVGYEQYF.

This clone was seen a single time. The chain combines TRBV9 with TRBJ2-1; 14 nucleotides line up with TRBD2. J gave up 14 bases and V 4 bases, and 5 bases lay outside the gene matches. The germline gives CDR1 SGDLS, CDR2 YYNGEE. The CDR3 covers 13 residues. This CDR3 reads CASSSGTSGGKFF. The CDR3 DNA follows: TGTGCCAGCAGCTCTGGGACTAGCGGGGGTAAGTTCTTC. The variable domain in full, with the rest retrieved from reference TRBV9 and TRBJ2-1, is DSGVTQTPKHLITATGQRVTLRCSPRSGDLSVYWYQQSLDQGLQFLIQYYNGEERAKGNILERFSAQQFPDLHSELNLSSLELGDSALYFCASSSGTSGGKFFGPGTRLTVL.

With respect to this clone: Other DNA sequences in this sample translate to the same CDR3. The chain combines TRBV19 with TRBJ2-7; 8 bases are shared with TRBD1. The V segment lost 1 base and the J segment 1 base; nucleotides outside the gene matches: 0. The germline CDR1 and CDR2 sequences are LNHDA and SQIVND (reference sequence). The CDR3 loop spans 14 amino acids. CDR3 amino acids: CASSIGQGSYEQYF. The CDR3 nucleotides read TGTGCCAGTAGTATAGGACAGGGGTCCTACGAGCAGTACTTC.

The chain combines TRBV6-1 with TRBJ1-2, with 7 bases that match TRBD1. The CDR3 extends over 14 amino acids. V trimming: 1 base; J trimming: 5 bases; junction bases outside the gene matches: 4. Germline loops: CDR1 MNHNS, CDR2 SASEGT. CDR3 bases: TGTGCCAGCAGTGAAGACAGGGGATGGTATGGCTACACCTTC. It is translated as CASSEDRGWYGYTF.

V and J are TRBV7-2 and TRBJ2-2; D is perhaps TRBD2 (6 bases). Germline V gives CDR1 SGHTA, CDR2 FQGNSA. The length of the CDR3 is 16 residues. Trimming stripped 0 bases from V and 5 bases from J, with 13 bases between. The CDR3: CASSLARSAGTGELFF. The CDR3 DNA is TGTGCCAGCAGCTTAGCTAGGTCAGCGGGTACCGGGGAGCTGTTTTTT.

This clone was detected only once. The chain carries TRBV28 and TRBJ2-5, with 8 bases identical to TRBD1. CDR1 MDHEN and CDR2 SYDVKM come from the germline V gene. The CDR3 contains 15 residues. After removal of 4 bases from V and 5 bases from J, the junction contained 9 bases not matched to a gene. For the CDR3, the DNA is TGTGCCAGCAGTTCCCTGGACAGGGTTGAGGAGACCCAGTACTTC. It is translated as CASSSLDRVEETQYF.

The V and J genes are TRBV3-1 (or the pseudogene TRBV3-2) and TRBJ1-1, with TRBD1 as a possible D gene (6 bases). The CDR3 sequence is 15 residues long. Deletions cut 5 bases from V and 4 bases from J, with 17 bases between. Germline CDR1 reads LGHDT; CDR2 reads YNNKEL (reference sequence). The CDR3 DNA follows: TGTGCCAGCAGCTCGGTTATGGGGGCGGTCACTGAAGCTTTCTTT. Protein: CASSSVMGAVTEAFF.

CDR3 loop: CASSLRLFRGEINGYTF. DNA of the CDR3: TGTGCCAGCAGTTTAAGGCTTTTTCGGGGGGAAATCAATGGCTACACCTTC. The rearrangement joins TRBV27 to TRBJ1-2; perhaps TRBD1 as D (5 bases). The CDR3 spans 17 residues. Germline V gives CDR1 MNHEY, CDR2 SMNVEV (reference sequence). V dropped 2 bases and J dropped 6 bases, with 22 bases sitting between them.

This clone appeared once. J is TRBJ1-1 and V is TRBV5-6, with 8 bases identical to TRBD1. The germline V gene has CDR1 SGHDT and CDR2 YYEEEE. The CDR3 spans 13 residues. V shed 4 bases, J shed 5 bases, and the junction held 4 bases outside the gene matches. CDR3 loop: CASSTRGRTEAFF. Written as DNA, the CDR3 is TGTGCCAGCAGCACCAGGGGGCGAACTGAAGCTTTCTTT.

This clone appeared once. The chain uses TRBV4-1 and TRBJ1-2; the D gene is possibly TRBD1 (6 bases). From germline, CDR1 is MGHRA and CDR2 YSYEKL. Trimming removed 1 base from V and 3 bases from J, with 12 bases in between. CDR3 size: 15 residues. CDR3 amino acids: CASSQGQGPYYGYTF. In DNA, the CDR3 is TGCGCCAGCAGCCAAGGGCAGGGGCCGTACTATGGCTACACCTTC.